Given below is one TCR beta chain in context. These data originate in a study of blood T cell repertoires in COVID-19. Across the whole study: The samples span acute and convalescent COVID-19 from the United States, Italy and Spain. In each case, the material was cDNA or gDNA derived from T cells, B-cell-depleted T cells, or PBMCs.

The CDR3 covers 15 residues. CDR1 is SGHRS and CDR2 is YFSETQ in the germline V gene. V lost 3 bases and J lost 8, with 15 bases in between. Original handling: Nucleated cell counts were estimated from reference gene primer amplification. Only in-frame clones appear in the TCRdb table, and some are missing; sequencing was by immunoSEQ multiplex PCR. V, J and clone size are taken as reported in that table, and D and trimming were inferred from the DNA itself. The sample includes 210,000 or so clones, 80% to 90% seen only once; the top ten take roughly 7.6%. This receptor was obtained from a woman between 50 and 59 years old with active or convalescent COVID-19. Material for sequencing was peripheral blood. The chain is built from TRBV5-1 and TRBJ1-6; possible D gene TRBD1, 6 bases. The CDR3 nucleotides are TGCGCCAGCAGCTCGGGACACGGCCTCGATTCACCCCTCCACTTT. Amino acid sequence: CASSSGHGLDSPLHF.